What follows are 6 T cell receptor beta chains derived from one specimen sequenced in a study of shared clonotypes between healthy human individuals (dated by TCRdb to the early 2020s). Library preparation used the immunoSEQ multiplex PCR assay. The immuneACCESS repertoire file appears here via TCRdb, limited to in-frame rearrangements. These files lack a portion of the clones; in checked studies, under half of the deficit traces to unresolved V genes, and the cause of the others is not known. A total of about 1 million clones appear in this sample, roughly 70% of them only once. Roughly 1.5% of the sample comes from the top ten. What was sequenced was memory CD4+ T cells sorted from blood. The sample's cell subset or site label is to be understood as: CD45RA-negative fraction. Every receptor here comes from a man in his late teens or twenties in good health.

This clone was found once. The J gene is TRBJ2-2, the V gene TRBV30, with 8 positions matching TRBD1. Germline loops: CDR1 GTSNPN, CDR2 SVGIG (reference sequence). The CDR3 is 15 amino acids. Germline trimming cut 0 bases from V and 2 bases from J; bases unmatched to any gene: 2. CDR3 nucleotide sequence: TGTGCCTGGAGTGTACAGGGGGTCAACACCGGGGAGCTGTTTTTT. Protein: CAWSVQGVNTGELFF.

This sequence joins TRBV30 and TRBJ2-2; D remains unclear. The CDR3 spans 15 residues. V lost 4 bases and J lost 2, with 14 bases in between. Germline values: CDR1 GTSNPN, CDR2 SVGIG (reference sequence). CDR3 residues: CAWKFSYLNTGELFF. CDR3 nucleotides: TGTGCCTGGAAATTCAGCTACCTAAACACCGGGGAGCTGTTTTTT.

Turning to this clone: The conserved final phenylalanine or tryptophan is absent from the CDR3, which likely points to a read error. Because the CDR3's place on the DNA is in doubt, the DNA is left out and the CDR3 is given as listed by TCRdb. The chain uses TRBV7-2 and TRBJ1-1. Germline V gives CDR1 SGHTA, CDR2 FQGNSA. The CDR3 is 12 residues long, ends included. CDR3 residues: CASSSSLAGLRI.

This sequence joins TRBV5-6 and TRBJ2-1; 9 bases are shared with TRBD2. This CDR3 spans 19 amino acids. Per the germline V gene, CDR1 is SGHDT and CDR2 is YYEEEE. Trimming removed 5 bases from V and 0 bases from J; junction bases left unmatched: 15. CDR3 in amino acids: CASSPGGTSRISSYNEQFF. The DNA for the CDR3 is TGTGCCAGCAGTCCTGGGGGGACTAGCCGTATTAGCTCCTACAATGAGCAGTTCTTC.

V usage is TRBV28 and J usage is TRBJ2-2; 11 nucleotides match TRBD1. The germline gives CDR1 MDHEN, CDR2 SYDVKM. The V segment lost 4 bases and the J segment 6 bases; nucleotides outside the gene matches: 7. The CDR3 covers 16 residues. The CDR3 DNA follows: TGTGCCAGCAGTTCACGAGGGACAGGGGGGGCCGGGGAGCTGTTTTTT. Translation: CASSSRGTGGAGELFF.

The V gene is TRBV30, the J gene TRBJ2-5; D not certain. Germline CDR1 reads GTSNPN; CDR2 reads SVGIG (reference sequence). The CDR3 extends over 14 amino acids. V gave up 3 bases and J gave up 0 bases, with 11 bases separating them. CDR3 protein: CAWSPGGNQETQYF. In nucleotides, the CDR3 is TGTGCCTGGAGCCCCGGCGGCAACCAAGAGACCCAGTACTTC. Full variable domain (missing parts from reference TRBV30 and TRBJ2-5): SQTIHQWPATLVQPVGSPLSLECTVEGTSNPNLYWYRQAAGRGLQLLFYSVGIGQISSEVPQNLSASRPQDRQFILSSKKLLLSDSGFYLCAWSPGGNQETQYFGPGTRLLVL.